Below, one T cell receptor beta chain is given with its context. The data derive from a study of T cell changes during pregnancy in multiple sclerosis. The protocol was immunoSEQ multiplex PCR, while the TCRdb copy is restricted to in-frame clones and leaves out a portion. The sample carries 10,000 to 13,000 clones, more than 85% recorded once. Trimming removed 1 base from V and 4 bases from J, with 19 bases in between. Germline CDR1 reads SGHDN; CDR2 reads FVKESK. The length of the CDR3 is 18 residues. V is TRBV14 and J is TRBJ2-2; D is perhaps TRBD1 (6 bases). The specimen comprised CD8+ T cells from peripheral blood mononuclear cells, sampled in the first trimester of pregnancy. The clonotype originates from a female donor in good health, enrolled as a control in a pregnancy study. CDR3 in DNA: TGTGCCAGCAGCCAAGTCTGGCCTGGGGGCACCCCCACCGGGGAGCTGTTTTTT. Encoded protein: CASSQVWPGGTPTGELFF.